This T cell receptor (beta chain) was captured by sequencing in a study of T cell changes during pregnancy in multiple sclerosis. The protocol was immunoSEQ multiplex PCR, while the TCRdb copy is restricted to in-frame clones and leaves out a portion. The table shows 85,000 to 120,000 clones, with approximately 90% occurring only once. In germline, CDR1 is SGHTA, CDR2 FQGTGA. V lost 3 bases and J lost 5; bases outside the gene matches: 4. The CDR3 totals 14 residues. The chain is built from TRBV7-3 and TRBJ2-5, with TRBD1 identical over 9 bases. The sequencing here drew on peripheral blood, taken after pregnancy. This sequence was found in a female donor with multiple sclerosis, enrolled in a pregnancy study. The CDR3 bases are TGTGCCAGCAGCTTCCGGACAGGGGACGAGACCCAGTACTTC. Translation gives CASSFRTGDETQYF.